This is a list of T cell receptor beta chains from one sample in a study of OX40 agonist ivuxolimab in advanced cancers. This table comes from immunoSEQ multiplex PCR, and its TCRdb copy is limited to in-frame clones, with some not included. In the table there are 65,000 to 90,000 clones, roughly 91% of which are singletons. Material: CD4+ or CD8+ T cells sorted from blood, obtained in a trial of the OX40 agonist ivuxolimab. Receptors were obtained from an adult with an advanced solid tumor such as melanoma, head and neck, liver or kidney cancer. Both conserved end residues are part of each CDR3. The D gene is left open where the match is weak. Rows give clone size only sometimes, using once, few, many, or a class for an expanded clone.

j_call v_call d_call clone_size cdr3_aa cdr3_nt
TRBJ2-1 TRBV30 - once CAWSPLADLNRDEQFF TGTGCCTGGAGCCCTCTAGCGGACCTTAACAGGGATGAGCAGTTCTTC
TRBJ1-4 TRBV28 - - CASSPHSATNEKLFF TGTGCCAGCAGTCCCCACAGCGCAACTAATGAAAAACTGTTTTTT
TRBJ1-1 TRBV18 - - CASRDQNTEAFF TGTGCCAGCAGGGACCAGAACACTGAAGCTTTCTTT
TRBJ2-3 TRBV14 - - CASSLVDTQYF TGTGCCAGCAGCCTCGTAGATACGCAGTATTTT
TRBJ2-7 TRBV9 - - CASSVGVTEAYEQYF TGTGCCAGCAGCGTAGGAGTTACGGAAGCCTACGAGCAGTACTTC
TRBJ1-2 TRBV5-1 TRBD1 - CASSSGQGSYGYTF TGCGCCAGCAGCTCGGGACAGGGGAGCTATGGCTACACCTTC
TRBJ1-4 TRBV30 - - CARGRTNEKLFF TGTGCTAGAGGCAGAACAAATGAAAAACTGTTTTTT
TRBJ2-1 TRBV6-6 - - CASSHSYNEQFF TGTGCCAGTTCTCACTCCTACAATGAGCAGTTCTTC
TRBJ1-2 TRBV28 - - CASSLTGRNYGYTF TGTGCCAGCAGCCTGACAGGTCGGAACTATGGCTACACCTTC
TRBJ2-3 TRBV27 - - CASSSGTFTDTQYF TGTGCCAGCAGTTCCGGGACTTTTACAGATACGCAGTATTTT
TRBJ2-7 TRBV7-2 - - CASSLEASSYEQYF TGTGCCAGCAGCTTAGAAGCTAGCTCCTACGAGCAGTACTTC
TRBJ1-5 TRBV6-5 - - CASSYTVDSNQPQHF TGTGCCAGCAGTTACACGGTGGATAGCAATCAGCCCCAGCATTTT
TRBJ2-7 TRBV29-1 TRBD1 once CSVGGTGGLYEQYF TGCAGCGTTGGGGGGACAGGGGGCCTCTACGAGCAGTACTTC
TRBJ2-7 TRBV6-6 - - CASVSSRTYEQYF TGTGCCAGCGTTTCTTCCAGAACCTACGAGCAGTACTTC
TRBJ1-1 TRBV4-1 - - CASSIAEGLNTEAFF TGCGCCAGCAGCATAGCGGAGGGCCTGAACACTGAAGCTTTCTTT
TRBJ1-2 TRBV6-1 - - CASSEQRLTGYGYTF TGTGCCAGCAGTGAACAAAGACTGACAGGTTATGGCTACACCTTC
TRBJ1-5 TRBV21-1 - few CASSKGKTDSNQPQHF TGTGCCAGCAGCAAAGGAAAGACAGATAGCAATCAGCCCCAGCATTTT
TRBJ2-7 TRBV18 - - CASSPNQGSDEQYF TGTGCCAGCTCACCGAATCAGGGATCCGACGAGCAGTACTTC
TRBJ2-5 TRBV29-1 - - CSVEVRQETQYF TGCAGCGTTGAAGTCCGGCAAGAGACCCAGTACTTC
TRBJ1-3 TRBV7-2 - - CASSLRNSLSGNTIYF TGTGCCAGCAGCTTACGTAACAGCCTCTCTGGAAACACCATATATTTT
TRBJ2-5 TRBV7-2 TRBD2 - CASSGQAGDGETQYF TGTGCCAGCAGCGGTCAAGCGGGAGATGGCGAGACCCAGTACTTC
TRBJ2-4 TRBV7-8 - - CASSLLQGGIQYF TGTGCCAGCAGCTTACTGCAGGGTGGCATTCAGTACTTC
TRBJ2-7 TRBV4-2 TRBD2 once CASSQDQSSGSGGLYEQYF TGTGCCAGCAGCCAAGATCAGTCTAGCGGGAGCGGAGGTTTATACGAGCAGTACTTC
TRBJ1-2 TRBV28 TRBD1 - CASSSGQSYGYTF TGTGCCAGCAGCTCGGGACAGAGCTATGGCTACACCTTC
TRBJ2-2 TRBV11-2 - - CASSRSDPNTGELFF TGTGCCAGCAGCCGGTCGGACCCTAACACCGGGGAGCTGTTTTTT
TRBJ2-1 TRBV7-9 - - CASSTPLDNEQFF TGTGCCAGCAGCACCCCTTTGGACAATGAGCAGTTCTTC
TRBJ2-5 TRBV6-1 TRBD1 - CASLLGQGLGETQYF TGTGCCAGCCTCTTAGGACAGGGGTTAGGAGAGACCCAGTACTTC
TRBJ2-7 TRBV7-9 TRBD2 - CASSPQAGANEQYF TGTGCCAGCAGCCCCCAAGCGGGAGCAAACGAGCAGTACTTC
TRBJ1-2 TRBV20-1 - once CSAVGLDGYTF TGCAGTGCTGTCGGATTGGACGGCTACACCTTC
TRBJ2-2 TRBV11-3 - - CASSPGVGETNTGELFF TGTGCCAGCAGCCCAGGCGTAGGGGAGACGAACACCGGGGAGCTGTTTTTT
TRBJ2-6 TRBV15 - - CATSRGRGRVDNVLTF TGTGCCACCAGCAGAGGGCGAGGGCGGGTTGACAACGTCCTGACTTTC
TRBJ1-1 TRBV6-6 - - CASSYLPGGRIEAFF TGTGCCAGCAGTTACTTGCCGGGAGGGAGAATTGAAGCTTTCTTT
TRBJ2-1 TRBV11-2 TRBD2 - CASSLRLAGNEQFF TGTGCCAGCAGCTTACGACTAGCGGGGAATGAGCAGTTCTTC